This is a list of T cell receptor beta chains from one sample in a study of T cells after posttransplantation cyclophosphamide. TCRdb's table, derived via immunoSEQ multiplex PCR, lists solely in-frame clones and lacks some. The repertoire holds about 50,000 clones, with 90% to 95% as singletons. What was sequenced was PBMCs. Receptors originate from a woman aged 25 to 45 in good health and a related stem cell transplant donor. The CDR3 runs from the conserved cysteine through the conserved F or W. A D gene is named only where the DNA matches it firmly. Clone size, where shown, is once, few, many, or a class for clones that have expanded.

clone_size: once
v_call: TRBV21-1
j_call: TRBJ1-5
d_call: NA
cdr3_aa: CASSKVPGLDQPQHF
cdr3_nt: TGTGCCAGCAGCAAAGTCCCCGGGTTGGATCAGCCCCAGCATTTT

clone_size: NA
v_call: TRBV25-1
j_call: TRBJ1-5
d_call: TRBD1
cdr3_aa: CARSPARGAVNQPQHF
cdr3_nt: TGTGCCAGATCTCCGGCCAGGGGGGCGGTCAATCAGCCCCAGCATTTT

clone_size: once
v_call: TRBV4-1
j_call: TRBJ2-5
d_call: NA
cdr3_aa: CASSQGVTGMGETQYF
cdr3_nt: TGCGCCAGCAGCCAAGGAGTCACAGGGATGGGAGAGACCCAGTACTTC

clone_size: NA
v_call: TRBV6-4
j_call: TRBJ1-5
d_call: NA
cdr3_aa: CASSEQGGNQPQHF
cdr3_nt: TGTGCCAGCAGTGAACAGGGAGGCAATCAGCCCCAGCATTTT

clone_size: NA
v_call: TRBV27
j_call: TRBJ2-2
d_call: TRBD2
cdr3_aa: CASSPRGGTNTGELFF
cdr3_nt: TGTGCCAGCAGTCCACGGGGGGGGACGAACACCGGGGAGCTGTTTTTT

clone_size: NA
v_call: TRBV4-2
j_call: TRBJ2-2
d_call: TRBD2
cdr3_aa: CASSPGLAGGVGELFF
cdr3_nt: TGTGCCAGCAGCCCCGGACTAGCGGGGGGGGTCGGGGAGCTGTTTTTT

clone_size: NA
v_call: TRBV19
j_call: TRBJ2-7
d_call: TRBD1
cdr3_aa: CASSSGSGGTYEQYF
cdr3_nt: TGTGCCAGTAGTAGCGGTTCAGGGGGCACCTACGAGCAGTACTTC

clone_size: NA
v_call: TRBV4-3
j_call: TRBJ1-1
d_call: NA
cdr3_aa: CASSPYPLLRTEAFF
cdr3_nt: TGCGCCAGCAGCCCCTACCCCCTCCTACGAACTGAAGCTTTCTTT

clone_size: once
v_call: TRBV11-2
j_call: TRBJ1-1
d_call: NA
cdr3_aa: CASSLGFGHSNTEAFF
cdr3_nt: TGTGCCAGCAGCTTAGGATTCGGACACTCGAACACTGAAGCTTTCTTT

clone_size: NA
v_call: TRBV7-2
j_call: TRBJ1-2
d_call: TRBD1
cdr3_aa: CASSPRQGTPYGYTF
cdr3_nt: TGTGCCAGCAGCCCAAGACAGGGGACCCCCTATGGCTACACCTTC

clone_size: NA
v_call: TRBV9
j_call: TRBJ2-3
d_call: TRBD2
cdr3_aa: CASAGLAGGRADTQYF
cdr3_nt: TGTGCCAGCGCCGGCTTAGCGGGGGGTCGAGCAGATACGCAGTATTTT

clone_size: NA
v_call: TRBV13
j_call: TRBJ1-5
d_call: TRBD1
cdr3_aa: CASSLRDRGLQPQHF
cdr3_nt: TGTGCCAGCAGCTTAAGAGACAGGGGGCTTCAGCCCCAGCATTTT

clone_size: once
v_call: TRBV6-1
j_call: TRBJ1-1
d_call: TRBD1
cdr3_aa: CASRGQAYTEAFF
cdr3_nt: TGTGCCAGCAGAGGACAGGCCTACACTGAAGCTTTCTTT

clone_size: NA
v_call: TRBV2
j_call: TRBJ1-4
d_call: TRBD1
cdr3_aa: CASSATAGGTSWEKLFF
cdr3_nt: TGTGCCAGCAGTGCCACGGCAGGGGGGACTAGTTGGGAAAAACTGTTTTTT

clone_size: NA
v_call: TRBV7-2
j_call: TRBJ1-4
d_call: TRBD1
cdr3_aa: CASSFRTGPSEKLFF
cdr3_nt: TGTGCCAGCAGCTTCCGGACAGGCCCGTCGGAAAAACTGTTTTTT

clone_size: NA
v_call: TRBV28
j_call: TRBJ1-5
d_call: NA
cdr3_aa: CASSLASAYSNQPQHF
cdr3_nt: TGTGCCAGCAGTTTGGCCAGTGCTTATAGCAATCAGCCCCAGCATTTT

clone_size: NA
v_call: TRBV7-2
j_call: TRBJ2-1
d_call: NA
cdr3_aa: CASSLVEGYEQFF
cdr3_nt: TGTGCCAGCAGCTTGGTCGAGGGCTATGAGCAGTTCTTC

clone_size: NA
v_call: TRBV19
j_call: TRBJ1-1
d_call: NA
cdr3_aa: CASSIKAVNTEAFF
cdr3_nt: TGTGCCAGTAGTATTAAAGCGGTAAACACTGAAGCTTTCTTT

clone_size: NA
v_call: TRBV4-2
j_call: TRBJ2-5
d_call: TRBD1
cdr3_aa: CASSLGQNQETQYF
cdr3_nt: TGTGCCAGCAGCCTGGGACAGAACCAAGAGACCCAGTACTTC

clone_size: NA
v_call: TRBV6-6
j_call: TRBJ2-1
d_call: TRBD2
cdr3_aa: CASSERGNYEQFF
cdr3_nt: TGTGCCAGCAGTGAGCGGGGGAACTATGAGCAGTTCTTC

clone_size: NA
v_call: TRBV15
j_call: TRBJ2-1
d_call: NA
cdr3_aa: CATSRPGIYNEQFF
cdr3_nt: TGTGCCACCAGCAGACCCGGGATCTACAATGAGCAGTTCTTC

clone_size: NA
v_call: TRBV5-1
j_call: TRBJ1-6
d_call: TRBD1
cdr3_aa: CASSLGTGLVSPLHF
cdr3_nt: TGCGCCAGCAGCTTGGGGACAGGGTTGGTGTCACCCCTCCACTTT

clone_size: NA
v_call: TRBV7-9
j_call: TRBJ1-1
d_call: TRBD1
cdr3_aa: CASSLPNIRDRGLGTEAFF
cdr3_nt: TGTGCCAGCAGCTTACCGAACATCCGGGACAGGGGGCTTGGGACTGAAGCTTTCTTT

clone_size: once
v_call: TRBV27
j_call: TRBJ2-7
d_call: NA
cdr3_aa: CASSLSPGGLVYEQYF
cdr3_nt: TGTGCCAGCAGTTTATCGCCTGGGGGCCTTGTGTACGAGCAGTACTTC

clone_size: NA
v_call: TRBV5-6
j_call: TRBJ1-2
d_call: NA
cdr3_aa: CASSPFGGDYGYTF
cdr3_nt: TGTGCCAGCAGCCCGTTTGGGGGCGACTATGGCTACACCTTC

clone_size: NA
v_call: TRBV6-1
j_call: TRBJ1-5
d_call: TRBD1
cdr3_aa: CASSENHGTGGYQPQHF
cdr3_nt: TGTGCCAGCAGTGAAAATCACGGGACAGGGGGTTATCAGCCCCAGCATTTT

clone_size: NA
v_call: TRBV6-5
j_call: TRBJ2-5
d_call: TRBD1
cdr3_aa: CASRPTGSEETQYF
cdr3_nt: TGTGCCAGCAGGCCGACAGGGTCGGAAGAGACCCAGTACTTC

clone_size: NA
v_call: TRBV30
j_call: TRBJ1-3
d_call: NA
cdr3_aa: CAWSVRGSSGNTIYF
cdr3_nt: TGTGCCTGGAGTGTACGGGGGAGCTCTGGAAACACCATATATTTT

clone_size: once
v_call: TRBV15
j_call: TRBJ2-7
d_call: NA
cdr3_aa: CATSRGGPYEQYF
cdr3_nt: TGTGCCACCAGCAGAGGGGGGCCCTACGAGCAGTACTTC

clone_size: NA
v_call: TRBV4-2
j_call: TRBJ2-5
d_call: TRBD2
cdr3_aa: CASSTRLAQQETQYF
cdr3_nt: TGTGCCAGCAGCACTCGACTAGCTCAGCAAGAGACCCAGTACTTC

clone_size: NA
v_call: TRBV29-1
j_call: TRBJ1-2
d_call: NA
cdr3_aa: CSVEGWGGNGYTF
cdr3_nt: TGCAGCGTTGAAGGGTGGGGGGGGAATGGCTACACCTTC

clone_size: NA
v_call: TRBV29-1
j_call: TRBJ2-1
d_call: NA
cdr3_aa: CSVVLPTAEQFF
cdr3_nt: TGCAGCGTTGTCTTACCCACTGCTGAGCAGTTCTTC

clone_size: few
v_call: TRBV10-3
j_call: TRBJ1-5
d_call: NA
cdr3_aa: CAISDPLLNQPQHF
cdr3_nt: TGTGCCATCAGTGATCCCCTACTCAATCAGCCCCAGCATTTT

clone_size: NA
v_call: TRBV5-4
j_call: TRBJ1-1
d_call: TRBD1
cdr3_aa: CASSSTGKNTEAFF
cdr3_nt: TGTGCCAGCAGCTCGACAGGGAAGAACACTGAAGCTTTCTTT

clone_size: NA
v_call: TRBV11-2
j_call: TRBJ2-7
d_call: NA
cdr3_aa: CASSLGQAGPYEQYF
cdr3_nt: TGTGCCAGCAGCTTAGGACAGGCAGGGCCCTACGAGCAGTACTTC

clone_size: NA
v_call: TRBV9
j_call: TRBJ2-1
d_call: NA
cdr3_aa: CASSGDSHQEQFF
cdr3_nt: TGTGCCAGCAGCGGGGACTCCCACCAGGAGCAGTTCTTC

clone_size: NA
v_call: TRBV6-5
j_call: TRBJ1-1
d_call: TRBD1
cdr3_aa: CASSGTGGLGTEAFF
cdr3_nt: TGTGCCAGCAGTGGGACAGGGGGCTTAGGCACTGAAGCTTTCTTT

clone_size: NA
v_call: TRBV7-6
j_call: TRBJ1-5
d_call: NA
cdr3_aa: CASSLAPGKGSNQPQHF
cdr3_nt: TGTGCCAGCAGCTTAGCGCCAGGGAAGGGAAGCAATCAGCCCCAGCATTTT

clone_size: NA
v_call: TRBV19
j_call: TRBJ1-1
d_call: TRBD1
cdr3_aa: CASSTTGDTEAFF
cdr3_nt: TGTGCCAGTAGTACGACAGGGGACACTGAAGCTTTCTTT

clone_size: few
v_call: TRBV5-5
j_call: TRBJ1-4
d_call: NA
cdr3_aa: CASSPPTGSKLFF
cdr3_nt: TGTGCCAGCAGTCCACCAACAGGGTCAAAACTGTTTTTT

clone_size: NA
v_call: TRBV7-8
j_call: TRBJ1-2
d_call: TRBD1
cdr3_aa: CASSQGQGPGYGYTF
cdr3_nt: TGTGCCAGCAGCCAGGGACAGGGTCCTGGCTATGGCTACACCTTC

clone_size: NA
v_call: TRBV7-9
j_call: TRBJ1-2
d_call: NA
cdr3_aa: CASSLQYGRSPYGYTF
cdr3_nt: TGTGCCAGCAGCCTACAGTACGGCAGGTCCCCCTATGGCTACACCTTC

clone_size: NA
v_call: TRBV5-5
j_call: TRBJ1-4
d_call: TRBD1
cdr3_aa: CASSFGTGGEKLFF
cdr3_nt: TGTGCCAGCAGCTTCGGGACAGGGGGAGAAAAACTGTTTTTT

clone_size: NA
v_call: TRBV5-1
j_call: TRBJ2-1
d_call: TRBD1
cdr3_aa: CASKPGTVSYNEQFF
cdr3_nt: TGCGCCAGCAAGCCCGGGACAGTTTCCTACAATGAGCAGTTCTTC

clone_size: NA
v_call: TRBV2
j_call: TRBJ1-1
d_call: NA
cdr3_aa: CASSTSRDTEAFF
cdr3_nt: TGTGCCAGCAGTACGAGCAGGGACACTGAAGCTTTCTTT

clone_size: NA
v_call: TRBV18
j_call: TRBJ2-5
d_call: NA
cdr3_aa: CASSPAGARETQYF
cdr3_nt: TGTGCCAGCTCACCAGCAGGGGCCCGAGAGACCCAGTACTTC

clone_size: NA
v_call: TRBV10-3
j_call: TRBJ2-6
d_call: NA
cdr3_aa: CAISGKGLGANVLTF
cdr3_nt: TGTGCCATCAGTGGAAAGGGGCTGGGAGCCAACGTCCTGACTTTC

clone_size: NA
v_call: TRBV7-2
j_call: TRBJ2-7
d_call: NA
cdr3_aa: CASSNPGGNYEQYF
cdr3_nt: TGTGCCAGCAGCAACCCCGGGGGAAACTACGAGCAGTACTTC

clone_size: NA
v_call: TRBV6-6
j_call: TRBJ2-5
d_call: NA
cdr3_aa: CASSYGQSQETQYF
cdr3_nt: TGTGCCAGCAGTTACGGACAGAGCCAAGAGACCCAGTACTTC

clone_size: NA
v_call: TRBV27
j_call: TRBJ1-4
d_call: TRBD1
cdr3_aa: CASRRTGTTATNEKLFF
cdr3_nt: TGTGCCAGCAGACGGACAGGGACTACTGCAACTAATGAAAAACTGTTTTTT

clone_size: once
v_call: TRBV5-1
j_call: TRBJ1-1
d_call: NA
cdr3_aa: CASSLAVNTEAFF
cdr3_nt: TGCGCCAGCAGCTTGGCTGTGAACACTGAAGCTTTCTTT

clone_size: NA
v_call: TRBV9
j_call: TRBJ2-7
d_call: NA
cdr3_aa: CASSSPNRAEQYF
cdr3_nt: TGTGCCAGCAGCTCCCCGAACAGGGCAGAGCAGTACTTC

clone_size: NA
v_call: TRBV7-2
j_call: TRBJ2-5
d_call: NA
cdr3_aa: CASSFHDSQETQYF
cdr3_nt: TGTGCCAGCAGCTTCCATGACAGCCAAGAGACCCAGTACTTC

clone_size: NA
v_call: TRBV10-2
j_call: TRBJ1-1
d_call: TRBD1
cdr3_aa: CATLTGVGEAFF
cdr3_nt: TGCGCCACCTTGACAGGGGTGGGTGAAGCTTTCTTT

clone_size: NA
v_call: TRBV10-3
j_call: TRBJ2-5
d_call: NA
cdr3_aa: CAISEPSGGRETQYF
cdr3_nt: TGTGCCATCAGTGAACCGTCTGGAGGGAGAGAGACCCAGTACTTC

clone_size: NA
v_call: TRBV9
j_call: TRBJ2-5
d_call: NA
cdr3_aa: CASSVASSQETQYF
cdr3_nt: TGTGCCAGCAGCGTAGCGAGCTCCCAAGAGACCCAGTACTTC

clone_size: NA
v_call: TRBV4-3
j_call: TRBJ1-1
d_call: NA
cdr3_aa: CASSQDRQLRREAFF
cdr3_nt: TGCGCCAGCAGCCAAGATAGACAGCTCAGGAGAGAAGCTTTCTTT

clone_size: NA
v_call: TRBV4-1
j_call: TRBJ1-6
d_call: NA
cdr3_aa: CASSPTRVGNSPLHF
cdr3_nt: TGCGCCAGCAGCCCGACTAGGGTGGGAAATTCACCCCTCCACTTT

clone_size: NA
v_call: TRBV5-1
j_call: TRBJ2-5
d_call: TRBD2
cdr3_aa: CASSLVLAGYQETQYF
cdr3_nt: TGCGCCAGCAGCTTGGTATTAGCGGGGTACCAAGAGACCCAGTACTTC